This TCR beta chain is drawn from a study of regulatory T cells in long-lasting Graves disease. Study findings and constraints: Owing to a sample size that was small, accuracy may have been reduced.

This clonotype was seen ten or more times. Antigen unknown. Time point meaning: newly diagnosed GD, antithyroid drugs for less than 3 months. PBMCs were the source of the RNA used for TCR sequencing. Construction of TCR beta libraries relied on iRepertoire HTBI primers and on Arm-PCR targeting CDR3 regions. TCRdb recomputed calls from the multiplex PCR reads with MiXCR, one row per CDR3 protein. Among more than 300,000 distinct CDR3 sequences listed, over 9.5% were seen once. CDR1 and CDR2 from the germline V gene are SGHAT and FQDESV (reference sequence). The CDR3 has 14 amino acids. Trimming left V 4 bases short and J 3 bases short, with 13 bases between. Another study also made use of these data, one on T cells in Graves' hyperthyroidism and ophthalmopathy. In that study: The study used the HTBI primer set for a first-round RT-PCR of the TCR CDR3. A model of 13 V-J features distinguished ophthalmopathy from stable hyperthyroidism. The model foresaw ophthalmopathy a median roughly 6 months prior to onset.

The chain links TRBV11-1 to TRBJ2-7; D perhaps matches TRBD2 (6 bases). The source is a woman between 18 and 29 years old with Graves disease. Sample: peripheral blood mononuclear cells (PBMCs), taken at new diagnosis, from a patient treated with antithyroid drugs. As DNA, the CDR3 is TGTGCCAGCAGCTGGGAGGCAGGGAGCTACGAGCAGTACTTC. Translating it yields CASSWEAGSYEQYF.